Listed here are 20 T cell receptor beta chains from one sample, sequenced in a study of T cells after yellow fever vaccination. TCRdb reanalysed the 5' RACE reads using MiXCR and keeps one entry per CDR3 protein. The sample holds about 300,000 distinct CDR3 sequences, 8.7% seen once. The specimen was CD4+ T cells sorted from PBMCs, collected 5 days after the yellow fever booster vaccination. The receptors derive from a man aged 18 to 35 who received the YFV17D yellow fever vaccine.

This clonotype was picked up a small number of times. The chain uses TRBV7-8 and TRBJ2-7; possibly TRBD2 for D (6 bases). Between the trimmed V and J ends, which lost 2 bases and 0 bases, there was a span of 14 bases. The CDR3 is 16 residues long. Germline V gene data show CDR1 as SGHVS and CDR2 as FQNEAQ. Written as DNA, the CDR3 is TGTGCCAGCAGCTTAAGAGGAGGGAGGAGCTCCTACGAGCAGTACGTC. It encodes CASSLRGGRSSYEQYV.

The chain recombines TRBV5-1 with TRBJ2-5; D may be TRBD2 (6 bases). The CDR3 contains 13 residues. Per germline, CDR1 SGHRS and CDR2 YFSETQ. The V and J ends lost 5 bases and 4 bases respectively, with 12 bases between them. Here the CDR3 DNA reads TGCGCCAGCAGACTGGAGGGGTCAGAGACCCAGTACTTC. Translated, it gives CASRLEGSETQYF.

This clonotype was seen a few times. The rearrangement links TRBV7-2 to TRBJ2-3, with D possibly being TRBD1 (5 bases). Trimming left V 4 bases short and J 6 bases short, with 11 bases between. The germline gives CDR1 SGHTA, CDR2 FQGNSA. The CDR3 is made up of 13 amino acids. The CDR3 region is CASSSRVSDTQYF. In DNA form, the CDR3 reads TGTGCCAGCAGCTCCAGGGTTTCGGATACGCAGTATTTT.

This rearrangement joins TRBV4-2 to TRBJ2-1, with a tentative D call TRBD2 (7 bases). Germline V lookup: CDR1 LGHNA, CDR2 YNFKEQ. V was trimmed by 0 bases and J by 10 bases, leaving 16 bases between them. CDR3 length: 15 residues. The CDR3 loop is CASSQEGGGGGEQFF. In DNA, the CDR3 is TGTGCCAGCAGCCAAGAGGGGGGCGGGGGAGGAGAGCAGTTCTTC.

The V call is TRBV7-2, the J call TRBJ2-5; D is possibly TRBD1 (5 bases). CDR1 and CDR2 (germline): SGHTA, FQGNSA. This CDR3 has 13 residues. The V end was cut by 6 bases, the J end by 5 bases, with 13 bases between. The CDR3: CASSFKGIETQYF. CDR3 nucleotides: TGTGCCAGCAGTTTCAAGGGGATTGAGACCCAGTACTTC.

This clonotype was counted between two and nine times. V usage is TRBV20-1 and J usage is TRBJ1-2; 8 nucleotides align to TRBD1. This CDR3 is 18 amino acids long. Germline trimming cut 6 bases from V and 7 bases from J; bases unmatched to any gene: 25. In germline, CDR1 is DFQATT, CDR2 SNEGSKA (reference sequence). Written as DNA, the CDR3 is TGCAGTGCCCCGATGTTGGGCAGGGGGCATGGCCCCGGTAGTGGCTACACCTTC. Amino acids: CSAPMLGRGHGPGSGYTF.

This clonotype was counted only a few times. V and J are TRBV29-1 and TRBJ2-3; 7 nucleotides line up with TRBD1. This CDR3 region has 17 residues. Germline loops: CDR1 SQVTM, CDR2 ANQGSEA. Written as DNA, the CDR3 is TGCAACCCCCCCCCTCCTACAAGACAGGGACGCACAGATACGCAGTATTTT. Its translation is CNPPPPTRQGRTDTQYF.

This chain joins TRBV5-5 and TRBJ1-5, with unresolved D. The V and J ends lost 3 bases and 2 bases respectively, with 9 bases between them. This CDR3 region has 14 residues. Germline assignment: CDR1 SGHKS and CDR2 YYEKEE (reference sequence). The chain's CDR3 is CASSWTSGNQPQHF. In nucleotides, the CDR3 is TGTGCCAGCAGCTGGACGTCGGGCAATCAGCCCCAGCATTTT.

This clonotype was seen a few times. This sequence joins TRBV5-1 and TRBJ2-3; the match to TRBD1 covers 11 bases. V shed 8 bases and J 2 bases; nucleotides not matched to a gene: 7. The CDR3 runs to 15 residues. Germline V gene lookup returns CDR1 SGHRS and CDR2 YFSETQ. The CDR3, as DNA: TGCGCCAGTACTCCGGGACAGGGGGTCACAGATACGCAGTATTTT. Translated, it gives CASTPGQGVTDTQYF.

This clonotype was counted a few times. V gene TRBV20-1 combines with J gene TRBJ2-7; 8 bases align to TRBD1. With 5 bases clipped from V and 0 bases from J, the junction kept 6 bases outside the gene matches. CDR1 and CDR2 (germline): DFQATT, SNEGSKA (reference sequence). The CDR3 covers 14 residues. CDR3 in amino acids: CSAPRGQASYEQYF. The CDR3 DNA sequence: TGCAGTGCTCCCCGGGGACAGGCCTCCTACGAGCAGTACTTC.

The CDR3 DNA reads as TGCGCCAGCAGCGTCGGACTAGCGGGGGGTACTAGCACAGATACGCAGTATTTT. Amino acid sequence: CASSVGLAGGTSTDTQYF. The chain is built from TRBV5-1 and TRBJ2-3, with TRBD2 identical over 14 bases. The CDR3 runs to 18 residues. CDR1 is SGHRS and CDR2 is YFSETQ in the germline V gene. V was clipped by 4 bases and J by 0 bases; unmatched bases: 7.

This chain uses TRBV7-2 with TRBJ2-5; TRBD1 aligns across 9 bases. There are 15 residues in the CDR3. Germline loops: CDR1 SGHTA, CDR2 FQGNSA. The J segment lost 5 bases and the V segment lost 5 bases, leaving 9 bases of the junction unmatched. CDR3 sequence: CASSPRRTGEETQYF. The CDR3 DNA sequence: TGTGCCAGCAGCCCGAGGAGGACAGGGGAGGAGACCCAGTACTTC.

This clonotype was observed many times. The gene calls are TRBV11-2 and TRBJ2-2; the D is unclear. There are 15 residues in the CDR3. V lost 0 bases, J lost 0 bases, and 5 bases lay in between. Germline CDR1 reads SGHAT; CDR2 reads FQNNGV. In nucleotides, the CDR3 is TGTGCCAGCAGCTTAGATACAGCGAACACCGGGGAGCTGTTTTTT. Its translation is CASSLDTANTGELFF.

In DNA, the CDR3 is TGTGCCAGCTCAAACGCAGGGGCCTACGAGCAGTACTTC. Its protein product is CASSNAGAYEQYF. The chain joins TRBV18 to TRBJ2-7; D may be TRBD1 (6 bases). CDR1 KGHSH and CDR2 LQKENI come from the germline V gene. V lost 5 bases, J lost 2 bases, and 10 bases lay in between. The CDR3 spans 13 residues.

The J gene is TRBJ2-7, the V gene TRBV5-6, with TRBD2 as a possible D gene (6 bases). Per the germline V gene, CDR1 is SGHDT and CDR2 is YYEEEE. The CDR3 extends over 16 amino acids. The V end was cut by 1 base, the J end by 7 bases, with 21 bases between. The CDR3 DNA sequence: TGTGCCAGCAGCTTGCAGTTGGGACCCGGGAGAGTGGAGCAGTACTTC. It specifies CASSLQLGPGRVEQYF.

In this sample, this clonotype turned up a few times. V is TRBV4-1 and J is TRBJ2-7, with 10 bases matching TRBD2. Per the germline V gene, CDR1 is MGHRA and CDR2 is YSYEKL. This CDR3 comprises 15 residues. V shed 5 bases and J 2 bases; nucleotides not matched to a gene: 6. The CDR3 here is CASSYIAGGAYEQYF. The CDR3, as DNA: TGCGCCAGCAGCTACATAGCGGGGGGTGCCTACGAGCAGTACTTC.

This clonotype was counted ten times or more. V gene TRBV15 combines with J gene TRBJ1-2; D not resolved. CDR3 length: 14 residues. The V and J ends lost 0 bases and 8 bases respectively, with 13 bases between them. Germline V gives CDR1 LNHNV, CDR2 YYDKDF (reference sequence). CDR3 DNA sequence: TGTGCCACCAGCAGAGACAGGCAAGGCTACGGCTACACCTTC. Its protein product is CATSRDRQGYGYTF.

There are a few counts of this clonotype. The CDR3 is CASSPREGGLAKNIQYF. Here the CDR3 DNA reads TGTGCCAGCAGCCCCCGGGAAGGGGGATTAGCCAAAAACATTCAGTACTTC. V usage is TRBV7-2 and J usage is TRBJ2-4; D might be TRBD1 (6 bases). V lost 5 bases and J lost 0, with 17 bases in between. Germline V gene sequence: CDR1 SGHTA, CDR2 FQGNSA. This CDR3 has 17 amino acids.

The J gene is TRBJ2-2, the V gene TRBV11-3; weak D call: TRBD1 (5 bases). The CDR3 has 14 residues. Trimming took off 5 bases at V and 10 bases at J, with 17 bases between the two ends. CDR1 and CDR2 from the germline V gene are SGHNT and YENEEA. The CDR3 nucleotides read TGTGCCAGCAGCCTGGACATCGGTACCCAGGAGCTGTTTTTT. Its protein is CASSLDIGTQELFF.

The rearrangement joins TRBV15 to TRBJ2-3, with D uncertain. The CDR3 length is 13 residues. Trimming shortened V by 3 bases and J by 0 bases, and 4 bases separated the two germline ends. Germline V CDR1 and CDR2: LNHNV, YYDKDF (reference sequence). CDR3 coding DNA: TGTGCCACCAGCAGGGTTAGCACAGATACGCAGTATTTT. Protein product: CATSRVSTDTQYF. Full variable domain (remainder filled in from reference TRBV15 and TRBJ2-3): DAMVIQNPRYQVTQFGKPVTLSCSQTLNHNVMYWYQQKSSQAPKLLFHYYDKDFNNEADTPDNFQSRRPNTSFCFLDIRSPGLGDTAMYLCATSRVSTDTQYFGPGTRLTVL.